This paragraph reports one TCR beta chain. Its antigen is currently unknown. This record comes from a study of cytomegalovirus exposure and HLA in healthy donors. Vbeta (60) and Jbeta (13) primers were used in the PCR. TCRdb's table, derived via immunoSEQ multiplex PCR, lists solely in-frame clones and lacks some. The data hold roughly 90,000 clones, with approximately 84% observed a single time. Study-level points and caveats: It was only CMV serostatus that was available as immune exposure information. Under in vitro conditions, a few CMV-associated chains were confirmed as specific for CMV antigens.

This TCR was recovered from a man aged 18 to 30 in good health and CMV-seronegative. The sequenced sample consisted of PBMCs.

Here the CDR3 reads CASGRDRASTDTQYF. For the CDR3, the DNA is TGTGCCAGCGGACGGGACAGGGCGAGCACAGATACGCAGTATTTT. The gene calls are TRBV2 and TRBJ2-3, with 9 bases identical to TRBD1. The CDR3 is 15 residues long. The J segment lost 0 bases and the V segment lost 8 bases, leaving 6 bases of the junction unmatched. Germline V lookup: CDR1 SNHLY, CDR2 FYNNEI.